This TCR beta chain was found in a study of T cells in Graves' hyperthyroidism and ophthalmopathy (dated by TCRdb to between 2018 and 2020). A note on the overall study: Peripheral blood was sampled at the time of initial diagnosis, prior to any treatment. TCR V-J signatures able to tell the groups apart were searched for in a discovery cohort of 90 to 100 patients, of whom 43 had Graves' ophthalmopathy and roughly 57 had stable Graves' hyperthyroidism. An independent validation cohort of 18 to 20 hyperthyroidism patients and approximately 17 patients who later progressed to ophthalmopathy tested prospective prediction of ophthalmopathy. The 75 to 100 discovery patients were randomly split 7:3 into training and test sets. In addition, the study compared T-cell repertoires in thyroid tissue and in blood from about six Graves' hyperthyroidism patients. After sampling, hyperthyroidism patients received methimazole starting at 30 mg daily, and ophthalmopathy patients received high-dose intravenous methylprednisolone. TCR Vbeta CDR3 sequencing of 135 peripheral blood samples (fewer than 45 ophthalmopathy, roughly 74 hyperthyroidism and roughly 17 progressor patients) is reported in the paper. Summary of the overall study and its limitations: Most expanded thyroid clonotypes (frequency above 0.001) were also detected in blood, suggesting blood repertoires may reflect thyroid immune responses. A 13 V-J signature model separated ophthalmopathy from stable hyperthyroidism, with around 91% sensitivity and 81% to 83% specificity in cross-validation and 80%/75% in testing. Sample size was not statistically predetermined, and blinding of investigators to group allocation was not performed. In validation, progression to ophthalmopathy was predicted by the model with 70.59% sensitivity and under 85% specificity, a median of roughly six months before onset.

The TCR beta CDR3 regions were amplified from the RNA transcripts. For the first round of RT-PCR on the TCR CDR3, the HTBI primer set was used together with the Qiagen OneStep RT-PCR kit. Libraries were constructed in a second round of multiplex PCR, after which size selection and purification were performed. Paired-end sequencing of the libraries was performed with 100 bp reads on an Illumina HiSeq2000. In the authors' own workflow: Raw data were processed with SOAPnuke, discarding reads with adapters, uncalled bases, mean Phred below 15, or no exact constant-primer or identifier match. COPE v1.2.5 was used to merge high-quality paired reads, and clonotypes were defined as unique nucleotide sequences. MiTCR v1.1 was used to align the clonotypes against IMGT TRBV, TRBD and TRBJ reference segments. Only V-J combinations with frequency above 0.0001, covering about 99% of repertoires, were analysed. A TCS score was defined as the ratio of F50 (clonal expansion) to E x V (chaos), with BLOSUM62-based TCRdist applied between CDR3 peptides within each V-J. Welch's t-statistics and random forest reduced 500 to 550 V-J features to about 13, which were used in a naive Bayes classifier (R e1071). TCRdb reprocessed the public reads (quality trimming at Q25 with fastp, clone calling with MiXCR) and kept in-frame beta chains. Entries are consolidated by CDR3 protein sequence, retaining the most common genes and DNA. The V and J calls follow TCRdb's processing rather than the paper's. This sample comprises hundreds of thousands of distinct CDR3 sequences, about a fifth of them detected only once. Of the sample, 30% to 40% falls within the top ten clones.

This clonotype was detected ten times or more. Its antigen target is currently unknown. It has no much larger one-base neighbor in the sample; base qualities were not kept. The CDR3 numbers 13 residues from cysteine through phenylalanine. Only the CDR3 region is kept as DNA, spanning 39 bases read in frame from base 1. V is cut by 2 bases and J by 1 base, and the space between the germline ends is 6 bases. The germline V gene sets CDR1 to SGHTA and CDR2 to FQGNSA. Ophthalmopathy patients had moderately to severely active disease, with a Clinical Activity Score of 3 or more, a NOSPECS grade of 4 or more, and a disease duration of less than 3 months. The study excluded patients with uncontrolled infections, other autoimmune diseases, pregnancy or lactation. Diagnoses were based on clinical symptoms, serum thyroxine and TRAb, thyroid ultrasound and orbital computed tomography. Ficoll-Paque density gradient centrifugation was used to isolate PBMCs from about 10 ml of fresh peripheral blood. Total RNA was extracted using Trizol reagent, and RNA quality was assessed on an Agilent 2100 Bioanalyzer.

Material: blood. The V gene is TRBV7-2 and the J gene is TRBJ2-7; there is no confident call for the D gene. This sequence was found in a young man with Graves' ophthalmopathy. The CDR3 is CASSLPVSYEQYF. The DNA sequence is TGTGCCAGCAGCTTACCGGTGTCCTACGAGCAGTACTTC.